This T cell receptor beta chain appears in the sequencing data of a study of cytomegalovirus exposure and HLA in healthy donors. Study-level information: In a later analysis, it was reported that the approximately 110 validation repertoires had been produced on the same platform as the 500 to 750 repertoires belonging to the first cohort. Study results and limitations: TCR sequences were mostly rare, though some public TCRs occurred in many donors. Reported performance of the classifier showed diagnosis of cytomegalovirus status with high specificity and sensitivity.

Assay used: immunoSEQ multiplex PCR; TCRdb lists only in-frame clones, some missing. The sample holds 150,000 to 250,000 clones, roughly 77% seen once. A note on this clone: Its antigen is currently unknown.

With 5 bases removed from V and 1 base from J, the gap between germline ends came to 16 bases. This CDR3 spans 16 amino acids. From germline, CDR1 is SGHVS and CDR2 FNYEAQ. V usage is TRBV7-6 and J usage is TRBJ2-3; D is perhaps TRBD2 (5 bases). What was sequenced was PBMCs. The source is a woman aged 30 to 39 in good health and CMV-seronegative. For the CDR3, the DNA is TGTGCCAGCAGCCCTTGGGTGGGTAGCGGCACAGATACGCAGTATTTT. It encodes CASSPWVGSGTDTQYF.